This entry lists 14 T cell receptor beta chains sequenced from one sample in a study of T cell clonotyping in hematopoietic cell transplantation. Sequencing used immunoSEQ multiplex PCR; TCRdb keeps in-frame clones, though not all of them. The profile covers fewer than 45,000 clones, with 80% to 90% appearing a single time and over 1.5% taken by the ten largest. The sequencing sample was made of peripheral blood mononuclear cells. The receptors come from a woman between 40 and 55 years old in good health. Some clones in this sample may be carry-over from other donors' samples.

The rearrangement joins TRBV5-4 to TRBJ2-2, with TRBD2 matching 11 bases. There are 16 residues in the CDR3. Germline CDR1 reads SGHNT; CDR2 reads YYREEE (reference sequence). Trimming took 4 bases from V and 4 from J; bases not matched to a gene: 6. This CDR3 reads CASSGTSGRSTGELFF. Here the CDR3 DNA reads TGTGCCAGCAGCGGAACTAGCGGGAGATCCACCGGGGAGCTGTTTTTT.

The CDR3 loop reads CASSKSEEGEKLFF. The CDR3, as DNA: TGTGCCAGCAGCAAATCGGAAGAGGGGGAAAAACTGTTTTTT. The gene calls are TRBV6-6 and TRBJ1-4, with a possible D match to TRBD1 (5 bases). The germline V and J ends were trimmed by 6 bases and 8 bases, with 16 bases remaining between them. The CDR3 is 14 amino acids. Germline CDR1 is MNHNY and CDR2 is SVGAGI (reference sequence).

The count of this clone is one. The chain uses TRBV4-3 and TRBJ1-5, with a tentative D call TRBD1 (5 bases). V gave up 0 bases and J gave up 4 bases, with 13 bases separating them. Germline V gene sequence: CDR1 LGHNA, CDR2 YSLEER. This CDR3 is 16 amino acids long. CDR3: CASSQEWAGGNQPQHF. DNA of the CDR3: TGCGCCAGCAGCCAAGAATGGGCGGGGGGTAATCAGCCCCAGCATTTT.

This clone came up once. This chain joins TRBV28 and TRBJ2-2; D not resolved. The CDR3 extends over 12 amino acids. Germline V gene data show CDR1 as MDHEN and CDR2 as SYDVKM. V shed 4 bases and J shed 7 bases, with 7 bases lying between them. CDR3 amino acids: CASSSIGGELFF. The CDR3 DNA reads TGTGCCAGCAGTTCCATTGGCGGGGAGCTGTTTTTT.

The chain recombines TRBV29-1 with TRBJ2-7; 7 nucleotides agree with TRBD1. Germline-derived CDR1 and CDR2 are SQVTM and ANQGSEA. The CDR3 spans 15 residues. The V segment lost 2 bases and the J segment 2 bases; nucleotides outside the gene matches: 9. The DNA of the CDR3 is TGCAGCGTTGAACTTCTCACAGGGGACCCCTACGAGCAGTACTTC. Translated, it gives CSVELLTGDPYEQYF.

The rearrangement uses TRBV7-2 and TRBJ2-1; D not certain. The CDR3 is 14 amino acids. In germline, CDR1 is SGHTA, CDR2 FQGNSA. Trimming took 3 bases from V and 5 from J, leaving 11 bases between them. CDR3: CASSFIRTNNEQFF. The DNA for the CDR3 is TGTGCCAGCAGCTTTATCCGAACCAACAATGAGCAGTTCTTC.

The chain joins TRBV10-3 to TRBJ2-2, with 7 bases lining up with TRBD2. The CDR3 totals 13 residues. The germline V gene encodes CDR1 ENHRY and CDR2 SYGVKD. The ends lost 8 bases at V and 4 bases at J; junction bases unmatched: 4. The CDR3 sequence is CAIWASGTGELFF. CDR3 DNA sequence: TGTGCCATCTGGGCTAGCGGCACCGGGGAGCTGTTTTTT.

The rearrangement uses TRBV7-9 and TRBJ2-7, with D hard to call. The CDR3 sequence is 14 residues long. CDR1 is SEHNR, CDR2 FQNEAQ, per germline (reference sequence). V lost 1 base to trimming and J lost 7 bases, with 14 bases between them. The chain's CDR3 is CASSLGQAAIEQYF. In DNA form, the CDR3 reads TGTGCCAGCAGCTTAGGGCAGGCTGCGATTGAGCAGTACTTC.

This clone was seen only once. The chain couples TRBV27 to TRBJ1-1; possibly TRBD1 for D (5 bases). CDR3 length: 15 amino acids. V lost 6 bases, J lost 6 bases, and 20 bases lay in between. Per germline, CDR1 MNHEY and CDR2 SMNVEV (reference sequence). The CDR3 nucleotides are TGTGCCAGCAGCTATGGGGCTCAGGGCATATCTGAAGCTTTCTTT. This codes for CASSYGAQGISEAFF.

The chain joins TRBV6-5 to TRBJ2-7, with D maybe TRBD2 (5 bases). Between the trimmed V and J ends, which lost 6 bases and 5 bases, there was a span of 8 bases. There are 11 residues in the CDR3. Germline V gene lookup returns CDR1 MNHEY and CDR2 SVGAGI. The CDR3 nucleotides read TGTGCCAGCAGGAGGGTCGACGAGCAGTACTTC. It translates to CASRRVDEQYF.

The rearrangement joins TRBV11-2 to TRBJ1-4; 7 nucleotides align to TRBD1. CDR1 SGHAT and CDR2 FQNNGV come from the germline V gene. This CDR3 region has 14 residues. Unmatched junction bases numbered 3, after V lost 2 bases and J lost 6 bases. The CDR3 region is CASSLTGVDEKLFF. DNA of the CDR3: TGTGCCAGCAGCTTAACAGGGGTAGATGAAAAACTGTTTTTT. The whole variable domain, filled in from reference TRBV11-2 and TRBJ1-4, reads EAGVAQSPRYKIIEKRQSVAFWCNPISGHATLYWYQQILGQGPKLLIQFQNNGVVDDSQLPKDRFSAERLKGVDSTLKIQPAKLEDSAVYLCASSLTGVDEKLFFGSGTQLSVL.

The chain recombines TRBV28 with TRBJ2-2, with D unclear. The V end was cut by 1 base, the J end by 6 bases, with 6 bases between. The CDR3 is 13 amino acids. Germline CDR1 is MDHEN and CDR2 is SYDVKM. CDR3: CASSLLQPGELFF. The DNA of the CDR3 is TGTGCCAGCAGTTTATTACAGCCCGGGGAGCTGTTTTTT. Using reference TRBV28 and TRBJ2-2 for the parts outside the CDR3, the full variable domain is DVKVTQSSRYLVKRTGEKVFLECVQDMDHENMFWYRQDPGLGLRLIYFSYDVKMKEKGDIPEGYSVSREKKERFSLILESASTNQTSMYLCASSLLQPGELFFGEGSRLTVL.

This sequence joins TRBV4-1 and TRBJ2-1; a weak D match, TRBD2 (6 bases). The CDR3 runs 16 residues. The V end was cut by 0 bases, the J end by 1 base, with 10 bases between. Germline V gives CDR1 MGHRA, CDR2 YSYEKL. In nucleotides, the CDR3 is TGCGCCAGCAGCCAAGATCTTAGCGGTTCCTACAATGAGCAGTTCTTC. This sequence encodes CASSQDLSGSYNEQFF.

CDR3 bases: TGTGCCAGCAGTCGGGACAGCTTGAACACTGAAGCTTTCTTT. The encoded protein is CASSRDSLNTEAFF. V is TRBV28 and J is TRBJ1-1; 7 bases match TRBD1. Germline CDR1 reads MDHEN; CDR2 reads SYDVKM. Trimming took 5 bases from V and 0 from J; bases not matched to a gene: 3. The length of the CDR3 is 14 residues.